The 7 T cell receptor beta chains listed next were all sequenced from one sample in a study of blood T cell repertoires in COVID-19. Here immunoSEQ multiplex PCR was the method, and the copy in TCRdb shows in-frame clones only, minus some. The table lists about 400,000 clones, around 92% of them singletons. The sample consisted of PBMCs or T cells enriched from blood (not recorded which). The receptors derive from a woman in her thirties who had recovered from COVID-19.

This rearrangement joins TRBV19 to TRBJ2-7; TRBD1 matches 8 bases. CDR3 length: 14 residues. With 6 bases clipped from V and 2 bases from J, the junction kept 6 bases outside the gene matches. Germline CDR1 and CDR2: LNHDA and SQIVND (reference sequence). CDR3 region: CASSPGQATYEQYF. The CDR3, as DNA: TGTGCCAGTAGCCCGGGACAGGCTACCTACGAGCAGTACTTC.

The CDR3, as DNA: TGTGCCATCAAGGACTTGACATCCTACGAGCAGTACTTC. As protein: CAIKDLTSYEQYF. This sequence joins TRBV10-3 and TRBJ2-7; tentatively, D is TRBD2 (5 bases). CDR3 size: 13 residues. V was shortened by 7 bases and J by 1 base, with 11 bases between the two germline ends. Germline CDR1 is ENHRY and CDR2 is SYGVKD.

This clone was found a few times. For the CDR3, the DNA is TGTGCCAGCTCACCACTCGAGACAGGGGGGGGTACTGAAGCTTTCTTT. Translated, it gives CASSPLETGGGTEAFF. The V call is TRBV18, the J call TRBJ1-1; 9 bases line up with TRBD1. CDR3 length: 16 amino acids. V was pared by 1 base and J by 5 bases, with 8 bases of the junction left unmatched. The germline V gene encodes CDR1 KGHSH and CDR2 LQKENI.

This clone was seen a handful of times. The chain couples TRBV7-2 to TRBJ2-2, with D hard to call. There are 13 residues in the CDR3. Between the trimmed V and J ends, which lost 5 bases and 1 base, there was a span of 5 bases. Germline-derived CDR1 and CDR2 are SGHTA and FQGNSA. CDR3 DNA sequence: TGTGCCAGCAGCGCTAAGAACACCGGGGAGCTGTTTTTT. Amino acids: CASSAKNTGELFF.

This chain connects TRBV2 to TRBJ1-5; no clear D. Looked up from germline, CDR1 is SNHLY and CDR2 is FYNNEI. Trimming took 5 bases from V and 5 from J, leaving 7 bases between them. This CDR3 is 12 amino acids long. Here the CDR3 DNA reads TGTGCCAGCAGTAACGAGGATCAGCCCCAGCATTTT. It codes for CASSNEDQPQHF.

The gene calls are TRBV9 and TRBJ1-2; D is possibly TRBD1 (5 bases). From germline, CDR1 is SGDLS and CDR2 YYNGEE. V lost 0 bases to trimming and J lost 4 bases, with 13 bases between them. The CDR3 loop spans 15 amino acids. This CDR3 is CASSVADSPLYGYTF. The CDR3 DNA follows: TGTGCCAGCAGCGTAGCTGACAGCCCTCTCTATGGCTACACCTTC. The whole variable domain, remainder taken from reference TRBV9 and TRBJ1-2, is DSGVTQTPKHLITATGQRVTLRCSPRSGDLSVYWYQQSLDQGLQFLIQYYNGEERAKGNILERFSAQQFPDLHSELNLSSLELGDSALYFCASSVADSPLYGYTFGSGTRLTVV.

The rearrangement uses TRBV6-5 and TRBJ2-1; D uncertain. Trimming stripped 6 bases from V and 8 bases from J, with 17 bases between. Per the germline V gene, CDR1 is MNHEY and CDR2 is SVGAGI. The CDR3 length is 14 residues. The CDR3: CASRVSWSLDEQFF. In nucleotides, the CDR3 is TGTGCCAGCAGGGTCTCTTGGAGTCTCGATGAGCAGTTCTTC.